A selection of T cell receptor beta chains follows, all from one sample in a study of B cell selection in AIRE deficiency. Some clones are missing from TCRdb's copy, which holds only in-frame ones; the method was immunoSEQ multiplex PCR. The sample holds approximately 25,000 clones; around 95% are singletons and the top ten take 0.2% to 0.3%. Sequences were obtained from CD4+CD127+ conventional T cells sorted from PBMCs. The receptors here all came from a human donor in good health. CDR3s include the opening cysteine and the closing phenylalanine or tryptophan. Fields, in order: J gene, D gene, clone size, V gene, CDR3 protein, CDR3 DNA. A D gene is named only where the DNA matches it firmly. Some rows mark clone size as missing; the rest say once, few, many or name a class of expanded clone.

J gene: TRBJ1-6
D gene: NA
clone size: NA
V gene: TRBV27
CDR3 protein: CASSLSQGSPLHF
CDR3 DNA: TGTGCCAGCAGTTTATCGCAGGGTTCACCCCTCCACTTT

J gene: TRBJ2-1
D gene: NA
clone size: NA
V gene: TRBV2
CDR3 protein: CASTRDTRAEQFF
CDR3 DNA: TGTGCCAGCACGAGGGACACGCGGGCTGAGCAGTTCTTC

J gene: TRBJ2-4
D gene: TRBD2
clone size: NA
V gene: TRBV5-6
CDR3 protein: CASSHTSGSIGNIQYF
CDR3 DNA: TGTGCCAGCAGCCACACTAGCGGGAGTATAGGAAACATTCAGTACTTC

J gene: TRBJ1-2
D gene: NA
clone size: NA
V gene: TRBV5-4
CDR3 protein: CASSLGGTSGSGYGYTF
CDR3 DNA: TGTGCCAGCAGCTTGGGCGGGACTTCGGGTTCGGGCTATGGCTACACCTTC

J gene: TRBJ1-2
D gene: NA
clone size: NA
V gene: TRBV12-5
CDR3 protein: CASGNLRSYGYTF
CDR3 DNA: TGTGCTAGTGGGAACCTAAGGAGCTATGGCTACACCTTC

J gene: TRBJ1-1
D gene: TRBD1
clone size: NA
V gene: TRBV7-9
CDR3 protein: CASSLSGTGNTEAFF
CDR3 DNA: TGTGCCAGCAGCTTATCCGGGACAGGGAACACTGAAGCTTTCTTT

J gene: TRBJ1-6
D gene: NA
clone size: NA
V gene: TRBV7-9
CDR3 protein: CASSLGAGNNSPLHF
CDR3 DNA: TGTGCCAGCAGCTTAGGAGCAGGGAATAATTCACCCCTCCACTTT

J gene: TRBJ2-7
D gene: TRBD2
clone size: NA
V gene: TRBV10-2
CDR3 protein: CASSVNSGAYEQYF
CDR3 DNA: TGCGCCAGCAGTGTTAATAGCGGGGCCTACGAGCAGTACTTC

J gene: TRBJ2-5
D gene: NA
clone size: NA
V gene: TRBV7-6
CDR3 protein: CASSIEQGLFETQYF
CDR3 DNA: TGTGCCAGCAGCATCGAACAGGGTTTGTTCGAGACCCAGTACTTC

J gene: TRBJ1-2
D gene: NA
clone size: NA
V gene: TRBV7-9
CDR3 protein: CASSLLFSNGYTF
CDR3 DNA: TGTGCCAGCAGCTTACTCTTTTCAAATGGCTACACCTTC

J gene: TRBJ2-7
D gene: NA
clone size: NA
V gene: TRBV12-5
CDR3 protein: CASARGAPGYEQYF
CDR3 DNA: TGTGCTAGTGCTCGTGGGGCCCCGGGCTACGAGCAGTACTTC

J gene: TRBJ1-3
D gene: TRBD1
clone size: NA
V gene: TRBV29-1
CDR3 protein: CSVSKTGVAGNTIYF
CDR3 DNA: TGCAGCGTCTCCAAAACAGGGGTAGCGGGAAACACCATATATTTT

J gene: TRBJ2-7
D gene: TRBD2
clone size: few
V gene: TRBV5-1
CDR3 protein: CASSGEGYEQYF
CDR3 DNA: TGCGCCAGCAGCGGGGAGGGCTACGAGCAGTACTTC

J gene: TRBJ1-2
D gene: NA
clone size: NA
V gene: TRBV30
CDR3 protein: CAWSPRDKVLGGYTF
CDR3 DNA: TGTGCCTGGAGTCCACGGGACAAGGTCCTCGGGGGCTACACCTTC

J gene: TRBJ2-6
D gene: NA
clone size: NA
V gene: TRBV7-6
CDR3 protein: CASSLSRVRSPSSGANVLTF
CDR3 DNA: TGTGCCAGCAGCTTAAGTAGGGTTCGGAGCCCTAGCTCTGGGGCCAACGTCCTGACTTTC

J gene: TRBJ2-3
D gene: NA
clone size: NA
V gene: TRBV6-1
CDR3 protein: CASSVLASTDTQYF
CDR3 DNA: TGTGCCAGCAGTGTACTAGCTAGCACAGATACGCAGTATTTT

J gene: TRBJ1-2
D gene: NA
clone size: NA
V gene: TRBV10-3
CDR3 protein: CAISESKGGEYTF
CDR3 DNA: TGTGCCATCAGTGAGTCGAAGGGGGGGGAATACACCTTC

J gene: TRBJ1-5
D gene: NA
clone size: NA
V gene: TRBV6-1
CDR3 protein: CASSEPGISNQPQHF
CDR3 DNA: TGTGCCAGCAGTGAACCTGGGATTAGCAATCAGCCCCAGCATTTT